Presented here are 25 T cell receptor beta chains from one specimen sequenced in a study of early T cells in non-severe SARS-CoV-2 infection. TCRdb reprocessed the 5' RACE reads via MiXCR and lists one record per CDR3 protein. Of more than 65,000 distinct CDR3 sequences in the sample, under 15% are singletons; the top ten hold approximately 2.6%. This specimen consisted of whole blood, obtained at baseline. The receptors shown here come from an adult who was a healthcare worker with PCR-confirmed SARS-CoV-2 infection or an uninfected control (not recorded which).

V is TRBV11-2 and J is TRBJ2-5; D might be TRBD2 (6 bases). The CDR3 runs to 16 residues. Germline V gives CDR1 SGHAT, CDR2 FQNNGV. Trimming cost V 0 bases and J 5 bases, with 16 bases left between them. The CDR3 sequence is CASSLDLPTRMETQYF. CDR3 DNA: TGTGCCAGCAGCTTAGATCTCCCGACTAGGATGGAGACCCAGTACTTC.

The table lists this clonotype with a few counts. The chain couples TRBV28 to TRBJ2-5; TRBD1 or TRBD2 may be the D gene (5 bases each). Germline V gene sequence: CDR1 MDHEN, CDR2 SYDVKM. V lost 4 bases, J lost 4 bases, and 22 bases lay in between. The CDR3 has 17 residues. The CDR3 sequence: CASSSRRGRYQLETQYF. CDR3 nucleotide sequence: TGTGCCAGCAGTTCCCGCCGGGGCAGGTACCAGTTAGAGACCCAGTACTTC. Complete variable domain (other parts from reference TRBV28 and TRBJ2-5): DVKVTQSSRYLVKRTGEKVFLECVQDMDHENMFWYRQDPGLGLRLIYFSYDVKMKEKGDIPEGYSVSREKKERFSLILESASTNQTSMYLCASSSRRGRYQLETQYFGPGTRLLVL.

This clonotype was observed a handful of times. CDR3 amino acids: CASSESLGADTQYF. In DNA, the CDR3 is TGTGCCAGCAGTGAATCCCTGGGGGCAGATACGCAGTATTTT. The chain employs TRBV25-1 and TRBJ2-3; D tentatively reads TRBD1 or TRBD2 (5 bases each). The CDR3 is 14 residues long. Trimming took off 1 base at V and 4 bases at J, with 9 bases between the two ends. Per germline, CDR1 MGHDK and CDR2 SYGVNS.

The rearrangement joins TRBV6-6 to TRBJ1-3; 12 nucleotides align to TRBD1. V shed 6 bases, J shed 4 bases, and the junction held 13 bases outside the gene matches. Germline V gene lookup returns CDR1 MNHNY and CDR2 SVGAGI (reference sequence). The CDR3 is made up of 18 amino acids. DNA for the CDR3: TGTGCCAGCAGACACGGGGGACAGGGGGCGCGGGCAGGAAACACCATATATTTT. This sequence encodes CASRHGGQGARAGNTIYF.

The V and J genes are TRBV7-2 and TRBJ2-7, with 9 positions matching TRBD2. Per the germline V gene, CDR1 is SGHTA and CDR2 is FQGNSA. The trim removed 5 bases at V and 2 bases at J, leaving 10 bases unmatched. CDR3 length: 16 amino acids. The CDR3 sequence is CASSLHLSGGAYEQYF. The CDR3 region has the DNA TGTGCCAGCAGCCTTCACCTTAGCGGGGGAGCCTACGAGCAGTACTTC.

This chain connects TRBV2 to TRBJ2-1; no clear D gene. Germline CDR1 is SNHLY and CDR2 is FYNNEI. CDR3 size: 13 residues. V lost 4 bases to trimming and J lost 9 bases, with 13 bases between them. Here the CDR3 DNA reads TGTGCCAGCAGTGGATGGAATGGGGTTGAGCAGTTCTTC. It translates to CASSGWNGVEQFF.

This clonotype was seen more than once but under ten times. The chain is built from TRBV13 and TRBJ2-5, with a tentative D call TRBD2 (6 bases). The CDR3 sequence is 13 residues long. Germline values: CDR1 PRHDT, CDR2 FYEKMQ (reference sequence). The V gene lost 5 bases and the J gene lost 5 bases, with 12 bases spanning the gap. Here the CDR3 reads CASSIWRGETQYF. The CDR3 nucleotides are TGTGCCAGCAGCATTTGGCGGGGCGAGACCCAGTACTTC. The whole variable domain, filled in from reference TRBV13 and TRBJ2-5, reads AAGVIQSPRHLIKEKRETATLKCYPIPRHDTVYWYQQGPGQDPQFLISFYEKMQSDKGSIPDRFSAQQFSDYHSELNMSSLELGDSALYFCASSIWRGETQYFGPGTRLLVL.

Ten or more counts support this clonotype. This chain uses TRBV5-1 with TRBJ2-1; no clear D gene. The germline V gene has CDR1 SGHRS and CDR2 YFSETQ. Trimming took 0 bases from V and 0 from J, leaving 4 bases between them. The length of the CDR3 is 14 residues. The CDR3 loop is CASSLESSYNEQFF. The CDR3 bases are TGCGCCAGCAGCTTGGAGAGCTCCTACAATGAGCAGTTCTTC.

This clonotype was seen a few times. This chain connects TRBV3-1 to TRBJ1-1; TRBD1 agrees at 9 bases. CDR3 length: 15 amino acids. CDR1 and CDR2 from the germline V gene are LGHDT and YNNKEL (reference sequence). The J segment lost 6 bases and the V segment lost 5 bases, leaving 10 bases of the junction unmatched. The CDR3 DNA reads TGTGCCAGCAGCTATAGAACAGGGGGCGCGGCTGAAGCTTTCTTT. This sequence encodes CASSYRTGGAAEAFF.

The CDR3 nucleotides are TGTGCCAGCAGTTTCCCCGCCGACGGCTCCTACGAGCAGTACTTC. Its translation: CASSFPADGSYEQYF. The chain combines TRBV28 with TRBJ2-7; D is unclear. Trimming took 3 bases from V and 0 from J, leaving 12 bases between them. Germline CDR1 reads MDHEN; CDR2 reads SYDVKM. The CDR3 runs to 15 residues.

This clonotype was seen repeatedly, ten times or more. The chain employs TRBV7-8 and TRBJ1-1; D not resolved. The CDR3 runs 14 residues. CDR1 and CDR2 from the germline V gene are SGHVS and FQNEAQ. V lost 1 base to trimming and J lost 5 bases, with 11 bases between them. The CDR3 DNA reads as TGTGCCAGCAGCTTAGGGGTTTTGGAGACTGAAGCTTTCTTT. Amino acid sequence: CASSLGVLETEAFF.

This chain joins TRBV10-3 and TRBJ2-3; the match to TRBD1 covers 7 bases. CDR3 size: 18 residues. The ends lost 4 bases at V and 3 bases at J; junction bases unmatched: 16. Germline CDR1 and CDR2: ENHRY and SYGVKD. The CDR3 DNA sequence: TGTGCCATCAGTGGTTCCGGGACAGTGGGGGAACGTACAGATACGCAGTATTTT. Translating it yields CAISGSGTVGERTDTQYF.

V usage is TRBV7-9 and J usage is TRBJ2-3; D could derive from TRBD1 or TRBD2 (5 bases each). CDR1 is SEHNR, CDR2 FQNEAQ, per germline (reference sequence). Trimming took 4 bases from V and 10 from J, leaving 15 bases between them. This CDR3 comprises 13 residues. The CDR3 sequence is CASSWGNNIPQYF. DNA of the CDR3: TGTGCCAGCAGCTGGGGGAACAACATTCCGCAGTATTTT.

The V call is TRBV19, the J call TRBJ2-7; D unclear. Trimming cost V 6 bases and J 3 bases, with 12 bases left between them. This CDR3 region has 13 residues. Looked up from germline, CDR1 is LNHDA and CDR2 is SQIVND (reference sequence). This chain's CDR3 is CASRGLDNYEQYF. Here the CDR3 DNA reads TGTGCCAGTAGAGGGCTGGATAACTACGAGCAGTACTTC.

There are many counts of this clonotype. The chain uses TRBV7-9 and TRBJ1-2, with a possible D match to TRBD1 (5 bases). This CDR3 contains 13 residues. V lost 1 base to trimming and J lost 6 bases, with 9 bases between them. Germline V lookup: CDR1 SEHNR, CDR2 FQNEAQ (reference sequence). CDR3 protein: CASSLVGDDGYTF. The CDR3 DNA is TGTGCCAGCAGCTTAGTAGGGGATGATGGCTACACCTTC.

This clonotype was observed a few times. The chain uses TRBV19 and TRBJ2-5; D is possibly TRBD1 (6 bases). The V end lost 6 bases, the J end lost 1 base, and 15 bases lay between the germline ends. Germline assignment: CDR1 LNHDA and CDR2 SQIVND (reference sequence). The CDR3 contains 15 residues. The CDR3 loop is CASRSGAGPQETQYF. The CDR3 DNA sequence: TGTGCCAGTAGGTCAGGGGCCGGTCCCCAAGAGACCCAGTACTTC.

There are a few counts of this clonotype. The chain employs TRBV3-1 and TRBJ2-7; a possible D gene is TRBD2 (6 bases). The V gene's germline CDR1 is LGHDT and CDR2 YNNKEL (reference sequence). The CDR3 extends over 12 amino acids. V lost 1 base and J lost 6, with 7 bases in between. This chain's CDR3 is CASSQGGVEQYF. The CDR3 DNA is TGTGCCAGCAGCCAAGGGGGGGTCGAGCAGTACTTC.

This clonotype was counted a few times. The chain uses TRBV23-1 and TRBJ2-1, with 8 bases matching TRBD2. TRBV23-1 is marked as an open reading frame, function uncertain. The ends lost 1 base at V and 3 bases at J; junction bases unmatched: 5. There are 16 residues in the CDR3. This chain's CDR3 is CASSQCQTSVYNEQFF. The CDR3 region has the DNA TGCGCCAGCAGTCAATGTCAGACTAGCGTCTACAATGAGCAGTTCTTC.

CDR3 in amino acids: CASSLVGQGAYEQYF. As DNA, the CDR3 is TGTGCCAGCAGCTTAGTGGGACAGGGGGCCTACGAGCAGTACTTC. V gene TRBV7-9 combines with J gene TRBJ2-7; 11 bases align to TRBD1. There are 15 residues in the CDR3. CDR1 SEHNR and CDR2 FQNEAQ come from the germline V gene (reference sequence). V lost 1 base to trimming and J lost 2 bases; unmatched junction nucleotides: 1.

This chain uses TRBV28 with TRBJ1-4, with no clear D. CDR1 MDHEN and CDR2 SYDVKM come from the germline V gene. V was clipped by 6 bases and J by 5 bases, with 19 bases between them. The length of the CDR3 is 16 residues. CDR3 DNA: TGTGCCAGCAGCCGACGGCTCCGGGCTCCAAATGAAAAACTGTTTTTT. This translates into CASSRRLRAPNEKLFF. Complete variable domain (other parts from reference TRBV28 and TRBJ1-4): DVKVTQSSRYLVKRTGEKVFLECVQDMDHENMFWYRQDPGLGLRLIYFSYDVKMKEKGDIPEGYSVSREKKERFSLILESASTNQTSMYLCASSRRLRAPNEKLFFGSGTQLSVL.

The J gene is TRBJ2-3, the V gene TRBV11-2; D is tentatively TRBD1 or TRBD2 (5 bases each). CDR3 size: 16 residues. Germline V gene data show CDR1 as SGHAT and CDR2 as FQNNGV. The V gene lost 2 bases and the J gene lost 2 bases, with 14 bases spanning the gap. The CDR3 DNA reads TGTGCCAGCAGCTTAACCGGGGCCGGGTACACAGATACGCAGTATTTT. Encoded protein: CASSLTGAGYTDTQYF.

This clonotype was counted a few times. The chain links TRBV12-3 or TRBV12-4 to TRBJ1-5; 7 positions match TRBD1. J was trimmed by 11 bases and V by 4 bases; bases with no gene match: 11. The CDR3 covers 14 residues. The CDR3 DNA reads TGTGCCAGCAGTTCACAGGGGATCGCGGGGGCCCAGCATTTT. As protein: CASSSQGIAGAQHF.

This clonotype was recorded many times. J is TRBJ2-7 and V is TRBV18; D remains unclear. The CDR3 is 14 amino acids. Trimming shortened V by 3 bases and J by 1 base, and 10 bases separated the two germline ends. CDR1 KGHSH and CDR2 LQKENI come from the germline V gene. CDR3 region: CASSPPTKSYEQYF. DNA of the CDR3: TGTGCCAGCTCACCCCCTACTAAGTCCTACGAGCAGTACTTC.

DNA of the CDR3: TGTGCCAGCAGCCCTACTCCGGGGACAGGTGGGAATGAAAAACTGTTTTTT. Translating gives CASSPTPGTGGNEKLFF. The J gene is TRBJ1-4, the V gene TRBV28; 8 positions agree with TRBD1. Germline V gene lookup returns CDR1 MDHEN and CDR2 SYDVKM. This CDR3 has 17 amino acids. V trimming: 6 bases; J trimming: 5 bases; junction bases outside the gene matches: 14.

This clonotype showed up many times. The V call is TRBV25-1, the J call TRBJ1-5, with a tentative D call TRBD1 (5 bases). The CDR3 consists of 13 residues. CDR1 is MGHDK and CDR2 is SYGVNS in the germline V gene. Deletions cut 4 bases from V and 2 bases from J, with 6 bases between. Here the CDR3 DNA reads TGTGCCAGCAGTGGAGGGGGCAATCAGCCCCAGCATTTT. Translation gives CASSGGGNQPQHF.